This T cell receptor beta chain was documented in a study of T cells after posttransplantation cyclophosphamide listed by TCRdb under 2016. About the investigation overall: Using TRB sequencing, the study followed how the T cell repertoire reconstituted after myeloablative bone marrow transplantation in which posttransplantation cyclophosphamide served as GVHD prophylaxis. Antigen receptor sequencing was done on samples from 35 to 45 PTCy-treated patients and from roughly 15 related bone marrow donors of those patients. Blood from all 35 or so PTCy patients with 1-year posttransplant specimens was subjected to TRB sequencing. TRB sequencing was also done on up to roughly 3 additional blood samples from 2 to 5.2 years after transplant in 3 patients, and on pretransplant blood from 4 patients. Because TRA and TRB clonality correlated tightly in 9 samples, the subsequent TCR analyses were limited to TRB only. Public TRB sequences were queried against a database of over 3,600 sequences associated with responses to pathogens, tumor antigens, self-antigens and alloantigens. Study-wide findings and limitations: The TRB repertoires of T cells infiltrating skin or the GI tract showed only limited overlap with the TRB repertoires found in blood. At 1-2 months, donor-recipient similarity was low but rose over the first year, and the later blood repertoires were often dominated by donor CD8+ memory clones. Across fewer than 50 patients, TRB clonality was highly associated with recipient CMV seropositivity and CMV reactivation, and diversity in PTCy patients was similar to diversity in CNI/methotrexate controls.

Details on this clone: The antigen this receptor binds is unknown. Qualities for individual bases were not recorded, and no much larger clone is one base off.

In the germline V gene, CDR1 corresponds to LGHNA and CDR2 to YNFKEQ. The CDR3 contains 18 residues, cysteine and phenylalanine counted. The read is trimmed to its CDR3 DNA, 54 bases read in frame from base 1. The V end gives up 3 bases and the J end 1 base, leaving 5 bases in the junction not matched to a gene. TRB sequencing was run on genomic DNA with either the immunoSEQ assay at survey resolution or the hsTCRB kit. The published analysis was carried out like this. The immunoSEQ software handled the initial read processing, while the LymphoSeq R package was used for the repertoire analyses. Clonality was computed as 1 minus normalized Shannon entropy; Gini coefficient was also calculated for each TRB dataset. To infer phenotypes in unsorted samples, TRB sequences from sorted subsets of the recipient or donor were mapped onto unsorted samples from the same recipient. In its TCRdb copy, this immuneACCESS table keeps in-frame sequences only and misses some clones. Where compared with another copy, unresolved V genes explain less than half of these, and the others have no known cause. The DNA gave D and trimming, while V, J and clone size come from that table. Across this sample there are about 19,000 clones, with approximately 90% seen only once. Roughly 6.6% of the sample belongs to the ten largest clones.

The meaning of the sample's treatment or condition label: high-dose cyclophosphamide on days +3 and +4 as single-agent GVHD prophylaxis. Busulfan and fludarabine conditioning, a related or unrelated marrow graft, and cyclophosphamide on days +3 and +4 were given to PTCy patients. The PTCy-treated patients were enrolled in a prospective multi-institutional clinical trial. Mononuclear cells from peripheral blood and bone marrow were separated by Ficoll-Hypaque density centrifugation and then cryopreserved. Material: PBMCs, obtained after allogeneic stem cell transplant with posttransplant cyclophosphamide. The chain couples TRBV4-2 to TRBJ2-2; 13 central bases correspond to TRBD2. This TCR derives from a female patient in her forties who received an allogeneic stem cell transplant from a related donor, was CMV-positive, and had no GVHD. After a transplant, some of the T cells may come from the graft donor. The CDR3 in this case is CASSQRTSGSGNTGELFF. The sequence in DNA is TGTGCCAGCAGCCAGCGGACTAGCGGGAGCGGGAACACCGGGGAGCTGTTTTTT.